This entry describes one TCR beta chain. The protocol was immunoSEQ multiplex PCR, while the TCRdb copy is restricted to in-frame clones and leaves out a portion. The sample has roughly 560,000 clones; approximately 78% are singletons. This sample was taken from a study of shared T cell receptors in the human thymus. The germline V and J ends were trimmed by 3 bases and 0 bases, with 13 bases remaining between them. The length of the CDR3 is 15 residues. CDR1 SGHDT and CDR2 YYEEEE come from the germline V gene. The same data also contributed to another study, on human thymus T cells.

The J gene is TRBJ2-7, the V gene TRBV5-6, with D possibly matching TRBD1 (6 bases). The material sequenced was thymocytes. This clonotype originated in a boy under two years old with a congenital heart defect. The chain's CDR3 is CASSSRGPSSYEQYF. DNA of the CDR3: TGTGCCAGCAGCTCCAGGGGCCCCAGCTCCTACGAGCAGTACTTC. Full variable domain (rest looked up from reference TRBV5-6 and TRBJ2-7): DAGVTQSPTHLIKTRGQQVTLRCSPKSGHDTVSWYQQALGQGPQFIFQYYEEEERQRGNFPDRFSGHQFPNYSSELNVNALLLGDSALYLCASSSRGPSSYEQYFGPGTRLTVT.